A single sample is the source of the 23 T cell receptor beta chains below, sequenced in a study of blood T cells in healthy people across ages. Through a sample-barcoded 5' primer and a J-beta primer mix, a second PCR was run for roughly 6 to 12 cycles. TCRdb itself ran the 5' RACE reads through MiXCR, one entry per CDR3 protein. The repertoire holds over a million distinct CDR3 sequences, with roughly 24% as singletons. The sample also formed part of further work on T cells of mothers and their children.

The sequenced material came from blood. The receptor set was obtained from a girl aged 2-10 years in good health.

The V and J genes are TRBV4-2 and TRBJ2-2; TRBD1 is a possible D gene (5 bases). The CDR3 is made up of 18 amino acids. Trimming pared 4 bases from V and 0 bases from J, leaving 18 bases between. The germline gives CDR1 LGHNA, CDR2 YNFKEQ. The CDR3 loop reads CASSPLASDKPNTGELFF. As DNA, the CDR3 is TGTGCCAGCAGCCCCCTGGCGTCGGACAAGCCGAACACCGGGGAGCTGTTTTTT.

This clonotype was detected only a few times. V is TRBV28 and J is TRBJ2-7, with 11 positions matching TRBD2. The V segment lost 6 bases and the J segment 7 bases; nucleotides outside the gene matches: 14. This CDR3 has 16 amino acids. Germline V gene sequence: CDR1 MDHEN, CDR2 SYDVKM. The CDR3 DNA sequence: TGTGCCAGCAGCCAACCGACTAGCGGGATTGCAACAGAGCAGTACTTC. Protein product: CASSQPTSGIATEQYF.

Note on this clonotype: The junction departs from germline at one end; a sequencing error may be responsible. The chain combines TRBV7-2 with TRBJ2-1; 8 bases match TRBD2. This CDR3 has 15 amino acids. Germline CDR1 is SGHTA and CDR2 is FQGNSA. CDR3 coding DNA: TGTGCCAGCAGAGGTCCGGGACTAGGGTACAATGACCAGTTCTTC. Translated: CASRGPGLGYNDQFF.

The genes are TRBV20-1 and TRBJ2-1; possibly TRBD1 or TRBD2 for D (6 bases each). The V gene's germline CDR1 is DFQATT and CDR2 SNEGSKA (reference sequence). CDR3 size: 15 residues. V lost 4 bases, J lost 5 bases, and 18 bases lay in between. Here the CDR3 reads CSATPTGWEDNEQFF. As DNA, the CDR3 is TGCAGTGCTACTCCTACAGGGTGGGAGGACAATGAGCAGTTCTTC.

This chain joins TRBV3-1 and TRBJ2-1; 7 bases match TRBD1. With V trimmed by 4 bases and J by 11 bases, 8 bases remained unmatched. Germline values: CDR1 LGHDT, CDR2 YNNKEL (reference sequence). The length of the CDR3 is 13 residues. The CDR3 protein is CASSRLGQPKQFF. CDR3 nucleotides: TGTGCCAGCAGCCGCTTGGGACAGCCTAAGCAGTTCTTC.

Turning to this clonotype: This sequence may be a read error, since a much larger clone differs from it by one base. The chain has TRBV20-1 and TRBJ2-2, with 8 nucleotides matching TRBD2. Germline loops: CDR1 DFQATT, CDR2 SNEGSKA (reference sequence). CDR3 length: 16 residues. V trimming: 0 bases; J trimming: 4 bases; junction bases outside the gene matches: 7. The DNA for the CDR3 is TGCAGTGCTAGAGATGTGGTAGCGGGGATCACCGGGGAGCTGTTTTTT. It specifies CSARDVVAGITGELFF.

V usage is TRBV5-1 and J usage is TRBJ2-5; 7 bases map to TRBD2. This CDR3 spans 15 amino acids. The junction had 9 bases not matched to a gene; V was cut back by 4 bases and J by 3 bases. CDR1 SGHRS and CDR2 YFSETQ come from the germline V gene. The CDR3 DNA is TGCGCCAGCAGCCCTTCTATAGCGGGCGAAGAGACCCAGTACTTC. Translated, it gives CASSPSIAGEETQYF.

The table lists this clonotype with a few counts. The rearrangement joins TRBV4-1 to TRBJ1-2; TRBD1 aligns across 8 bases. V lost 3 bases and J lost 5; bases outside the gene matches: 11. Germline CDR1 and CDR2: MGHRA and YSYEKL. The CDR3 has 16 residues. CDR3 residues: CASSQTGQGDLYGYTF. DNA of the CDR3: TGCGCCAGCAGCCAGACCGGACAGGGCGACTTGTATGGCTACACCTTC.

CDR3: CASSQDRHPKETQYF. The CDR3 DNA follows: TGCGCCAGCAGCCAAGACCGACACCCAAAAGAGACCCAGTACTTC. The gene calls are TRBV4-3 and TRBJ2-5; no clear D. The germline V gene encodes CDR1 LGHNA and CDR2 YSLEER. This CDR3 contains 15 residues. The germline V and J ends were trimmed by 0 bases and 3 bases, with 11 bases remaining between them.

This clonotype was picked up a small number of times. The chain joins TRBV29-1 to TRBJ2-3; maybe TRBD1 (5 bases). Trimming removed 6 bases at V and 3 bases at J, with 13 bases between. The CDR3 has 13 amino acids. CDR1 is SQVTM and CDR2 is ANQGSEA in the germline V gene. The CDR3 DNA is TGCAGCGTCTCGACAGAGAGGACAGATACGCAGTATTTT. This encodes CSVSTERTDTQYF.

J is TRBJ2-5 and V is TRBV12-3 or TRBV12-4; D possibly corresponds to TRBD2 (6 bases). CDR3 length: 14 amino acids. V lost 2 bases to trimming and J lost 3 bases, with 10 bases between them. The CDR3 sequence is CASSLIGREETQYF. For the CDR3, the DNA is TGTGCCAGCAGTTTAATCGGGAGAGAAGAGACCCAGTACTTC.

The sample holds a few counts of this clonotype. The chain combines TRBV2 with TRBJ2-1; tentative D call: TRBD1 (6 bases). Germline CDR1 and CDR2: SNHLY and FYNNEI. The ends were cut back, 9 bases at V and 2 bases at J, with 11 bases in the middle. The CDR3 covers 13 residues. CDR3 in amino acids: CASRQDPYNEQFF. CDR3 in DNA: TGTGCCAGTAGACAGGACCCCTACAATGAGCAGTTCTTC.

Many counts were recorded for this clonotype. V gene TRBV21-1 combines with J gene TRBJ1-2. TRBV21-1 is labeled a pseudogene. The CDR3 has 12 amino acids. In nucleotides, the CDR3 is TGTGCCAGCAGCTTAGACGCGGGTGGCTACACCTTC. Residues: CASSLDAGGYTF.

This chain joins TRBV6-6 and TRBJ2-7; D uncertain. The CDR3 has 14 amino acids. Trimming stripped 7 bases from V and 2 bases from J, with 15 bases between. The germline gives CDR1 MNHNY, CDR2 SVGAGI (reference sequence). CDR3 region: CASTLDGRPYEQYF. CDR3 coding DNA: TGTGCCAGCACATTGGACGGCAGACCCTACGAGCAGTACTTC.

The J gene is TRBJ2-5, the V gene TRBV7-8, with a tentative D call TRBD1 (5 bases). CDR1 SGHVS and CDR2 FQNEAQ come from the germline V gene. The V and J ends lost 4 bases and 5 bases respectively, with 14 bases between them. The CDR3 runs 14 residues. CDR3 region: CASSSGQGFETQYF. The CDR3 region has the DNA TGTGCCAGCAGCTCCGGCCAGGGCTTCGAGACCCAGTACTTC.

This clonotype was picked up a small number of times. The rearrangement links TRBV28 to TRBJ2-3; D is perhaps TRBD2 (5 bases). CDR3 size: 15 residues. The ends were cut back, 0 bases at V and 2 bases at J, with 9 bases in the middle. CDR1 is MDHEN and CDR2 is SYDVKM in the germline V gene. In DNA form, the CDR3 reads TGTGCCAGCAGTTTATGGAGGGAATCCACAGATACGCAGTATTTT. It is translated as CASSLWRESTDTQYF.

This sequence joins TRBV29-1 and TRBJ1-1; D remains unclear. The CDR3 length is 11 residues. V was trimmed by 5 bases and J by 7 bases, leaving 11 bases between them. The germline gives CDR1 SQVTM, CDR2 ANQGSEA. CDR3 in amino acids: CSVSPRSEAFF. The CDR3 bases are TGCAGCGTTAGTCCGAGAAGTGAAGCTTTCTTT.

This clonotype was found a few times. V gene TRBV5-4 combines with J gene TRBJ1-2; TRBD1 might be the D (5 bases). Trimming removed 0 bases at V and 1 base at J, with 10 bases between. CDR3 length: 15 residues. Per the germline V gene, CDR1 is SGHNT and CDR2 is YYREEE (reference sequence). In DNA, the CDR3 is TGTGCCAGCAGCTTGGGGGGACCTTTTAACTATGGCTACACCTTC. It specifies CASSLGGPFNYGYTF.

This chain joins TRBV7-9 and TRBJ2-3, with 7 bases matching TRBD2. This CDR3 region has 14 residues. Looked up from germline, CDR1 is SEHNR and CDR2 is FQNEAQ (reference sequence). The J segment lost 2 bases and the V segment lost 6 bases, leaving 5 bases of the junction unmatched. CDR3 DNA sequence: TGTGCCAGCAGGAGGGACTACTACACAGATACGCAGTATTTT. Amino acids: CASRRDYYTDTQYF.

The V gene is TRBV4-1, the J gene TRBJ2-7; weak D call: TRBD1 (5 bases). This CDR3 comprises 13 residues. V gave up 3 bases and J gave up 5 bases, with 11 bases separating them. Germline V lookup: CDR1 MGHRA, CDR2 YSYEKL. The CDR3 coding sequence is TGCGCCAGCAGCCAGCCAGGGTCCCACGAGCAGTACTTC. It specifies CASSQPGSHEQYF.

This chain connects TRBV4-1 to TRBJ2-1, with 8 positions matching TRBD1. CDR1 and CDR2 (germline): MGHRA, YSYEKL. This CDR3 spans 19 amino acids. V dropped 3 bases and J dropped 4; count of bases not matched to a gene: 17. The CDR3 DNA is TGCGCCAGCAGCCATGGGGCAGGGGGCCGGAATATCGGATACAATGAGCAGTTCTTC. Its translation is CASSHGAGGRNIGYNEQFF.

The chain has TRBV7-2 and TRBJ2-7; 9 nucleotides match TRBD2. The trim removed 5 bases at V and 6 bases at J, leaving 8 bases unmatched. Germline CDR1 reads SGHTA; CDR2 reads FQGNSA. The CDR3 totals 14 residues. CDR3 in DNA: TGTGCCAGCAGCCCGTATGCGGGGGGGGGCGAGCAGTACTTC. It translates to CASSPYAGGGEQYF.

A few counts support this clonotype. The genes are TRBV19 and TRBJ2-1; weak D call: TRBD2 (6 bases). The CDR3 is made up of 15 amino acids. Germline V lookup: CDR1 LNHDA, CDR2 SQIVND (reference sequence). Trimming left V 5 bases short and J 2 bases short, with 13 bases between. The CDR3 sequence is CASSPGDLPYNEQFF. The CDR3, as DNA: TGTGCCAGTAGTCCGGGGGACTTACCCTACAATGAGCAGTTCTTC.